This passage covers 24 T cell receptor beta chains from one sample sequenced in a study of T-cell reconstitution after alpha-beta-depleted transplantation in children. The authors prepared the TCRbeta library with unique molecular identifiers. TCRdb fed the PCR reads into MiXCR, producing one record per CDR3 protein. The table records 600,000 or so distinct CDR3 sequences, more than 20% of them present only once. Sequencing used PBMCs, mostly from graft donor cells, obtained 360 days after TCRalphabeta/CD19-depleted stem cell transplant. These TCRs come from a boy under three years old who had a stem cell transplant for acute myeloid leukemia, so the T cells may come from the graft donor.

The chain joins TRBV28 to TRBJ2-1; 8 nucleotides match TRBD1. V trimming: 7 bases; J trimming: 3 bases; junction bases outside the gene matches: 8. CDR3 length: 15 amino acids. CDR1 and CDR2 from the germline V gene are MDHEN and SYDVKM. CDR3 loop: CASIGQGRHYNEQFF. The DNA for the CDR3 is TGTGCCAGCATCGGACAGGGTCGACACTACAATGAGCAGTTCTTC. The variable domain in full, with the rest retrieved from reference TRBV28 and TRBJ2-1, is DVKVTQSSRYLVKRTGEKVFLECVQDMDHENMFWYRQDPGLGLRLIYFSYDVKMKEKGDIPEGYSVSREKKERFSLILESASTNQTSMYLCASIGQGRHYNEQFFGPGTRLTVL.

This clonotype was observed at least ten times. This chain joins TRBV28 and TRBJ2-3, with D perhaps TRBD2 (6 bases). Trimming took 2 bases from V and 2 from J, leaving 8 bases between them. This CDR3 is 14 amino acids long. Looked up from germline, CDR1 is MDHEN and CDR2 is SYDVKM. CDR3 coding DNA: TGTGCCAGCAGTTTACGGGGGTACACAGATACGCAGTATTTT. It codes for CASSLRGYTDTQYF.

This clonotype came up many times. This chain connects TRBV7-2 to TRBJ1-6; D not certain. CDR3 size: 14 residues. Germline CDR1 SGHTA, CDR2 FQGNSA. V was trimmed by 2 bases and J by 7 bases, leaving 9 bases between them. CDR3 in DNA: TGTGCCAGCAGCTTATATTTCAAGAATTCACCCCTCCACTTT. Protein sequence: CASSLYFKNSPLHF.

This clonotype was observed many times. V is TRBV7-8 and J is TRBJ1-4; D possibly corresponds to TRBD1 (6 bases). This CDR3 has 17 residues. V lost 1 base and J lost 10, with 22 bases in between. Germline CDR1 SGHVS, CDR2 FQNEAQ. The CDR3 nucleotides read TGTGCCAGCAGCTTAGAAACGAGGGGGGGCGCGGGCGGAAAACTGTTTTTT. Its translation: CASSLETRGGAGGKLFF.

The chain couples TRBV27 to TRBJ2-7, with a tentative D call TRBD1 (6 bases). The CDR3 is 16 residues long. V lost 5 bases and J lost 3, with 20 bases in between. Germline values: CDR1 MNHEY, CDR2 SMNVEV (reference sequence). The CDR3 DNA sequence: TGTGCCAGCAGTCCCCGCAGGGGATCTACGCGCTACGAGCAGTACGTC. This sequence encodes CASSPRRGSTRYEQYV.

The V gene is TRBV25-1, the J gene TRBJ2-7, with D possibly being TRBD2 (5 bases). There are 13 residues in the CDR3. Per germline, CDR1 MGHDK and CDR2 SYGVNS. V was shortened by 4 bases and J by 5 bases, with 12 bases between the two germline ends. CDR3 nucleotides: TGTGCCAGCAGTGTACGGGGAGACAACGAGCAGTACTTC. Translation: CASSVRGDNEQYF.

The rearrangement links TRBV20-1 to TRBJ1-2, with 10 bases lining up with TRBD1. Germline V gene sequence: CDR1 DFQATT, CDR2 SNEGSKA (reference sequence). The trim removed 2 bases at V and 5 bases at J, leaving 8 bases unmatched. The length of the CDR3 is 15 residues. CDR3 nucleotides: TGCAGTGCTAGAAGGCCCCGGGACAGGGGATATGGCTACACCTTC. Translated: CSARRPRDRGYGYTF.

This clonotype was seen at least ten times. This chain connects TRBV20-1 to TRBJ2-7, with TRBD2 identical over 8 bases. Losses at the gene ends were 3 bases for V and 7 bases for J; bases not matched to a gene: 5. CDR3 length: 12 residues. The germline V gene has CDR1 DFQATT and CDR2 SNEGSKA (reference sequence). CDR3 in DNA: TGCAGTGCTAGCCCGGGAGGGGGGGAGCAGTACGTC. It codes for CSASPGGGEQYV.

The chain combines TRBV27 with TRBJ1-1, with 8 bases matching TRBD1. CDR1 is MNHEY and CDR2 is SMNVEV in the germline V gene (reference sequence). The CDR3 spans 16 residues. V lost 1 base to trimming and J lost 5 bases; unmatched junction nucleotides: 9. The CDR3 loop is CASSLLTDREGTEAFF. The CDR3 DNA is TGTGCCAGCAGTTTATTAACGGACAGGGAAGGAACTGAAGCTTTCTTT.

The J gene is TRBJ2-3, the V gene TRBV20-1; D remains unclear. Germline values: CDR1 DFQATT, CDR2 SNEGSKA (reference sequence). This CDR3 region has 17 residues. V was clipped by 2 bases and J by 2 bases, with 20 bases between them. CDR3 in DNA: TGCAGTGCTAGATCCCCCTCTGGGGTGGTCTTCACAGATACGCAGTATTTT. Translation gives CSARSPSGVVFTDTQYF.

The gene calls are TRBV7-9 and TRBJ2-3; D remains ambiguous. CDR3 size: 13 residues. The germline V and J ends were trimmed by 6 bases and 0 bases, with 7 bases remaining between them. Germline V gene lookup returns CDR1 SEHNR and CDR2 FQNEAQ (reference sequence). This CDR3 is CASRISSTDTQYF. The CDR3 DNA is TGTGCCAGCAGGATTTCTAGCACAGATACGCAGTATTTT. The full variable domain, completed using reference TRBV7-9 and TRBJ2-3, is DTGVSQNPRHKITKRGQNVTFRCDPISEHNRLYWYRQTLGQGPEFLTYFQNEAQLEKSRLLSDRFSAERPKGSFSTLEIQRTEQGDSAMYLCASRISSTDTQYFGPGTRLTVL.

This clonotype was found many times. The V call is TRBV10-3, the J call TRBJ1-1; TRBD1 matches 11 bases. This CDR3 is built from 12 residues. Germline V gene sequence: CDR1 ENHRY, CDR2 SYGVKD. Losses at the gene ends were 5 bases for V and 10 bases for J; bases not matched to a gene: 3. The CDR3 DNA is TGTGCCATCAGTAACGGGACAGGGGGAGCTTTCTTT. Protein sequence: CAISNGTGGAFF.

This clonotype was counted a few times. J is TRBJ1-6 and V is TRBV2; D is unclear. Deletions cut 3 bases from V and 9 bases from J, with 12 bases between. Germline-derived CDR1 and CDR2 are SNHLY and FYNNEI. The CDR3 has 14 residues. The CDR3 sequence: CASSDEGRASPLHF. The CDR3 nucleotides read TGTGCCAGCAGTGATGAAGGGCGCGCTTCACCCCTCCACTTT.

The CDR3 spells CASYGAQADYEQYF. The CDR3 DNA reads as TGTGCCAGCTATGGGGCACAGGCGGACTACGAGCAGTACTTC. V usage is TRBV5-6 and J usage is TRBJ2-7; perhaps TRBD1 as D (5 bases). Between the trimmed V and J ends, which lost 7 bases and 3 bases, there was a span of 17 bases. CDR3 length: 14 residues. CDR1 and CDR2 from the germline V gene are SGHDT and YYEEEE.

This clonotype has a count of ten or more. This chain joins TRBV10-3 and TRBJ2-5; 14 bases agree with TRBD2. The germline gives CDR1 ENHRY, CDR2 SYGVKD. V was clipped by 3 bases and J by 3 bases; unmatched bases: 3. This CDR3 comprises 16 residues. DNA of the CDR3: TGTGCCATCAGTGAAAAGGGACTAGCGGGGGAAGAGACCCAGTACTTC. This translates into CAISEKGLAGEETQYF.

This clonotype was counted only a few times. The chain joins TRBV20-1 to TRBJ2-1; 13 bases agree with TRBD2. From germline, CDR1 is DFQATT and CDR2 SNEGSKA (reference sequence). Unmatched junction bases numbered 8, after V lost 6 bases and J lost 3 bases. The CDR3 runs to 16 residues. CDR3 sequence (DNA): TGCAGTGCCCTGATCTGGACTAGCGGGAGCTACAATGAGCAGTTCTTC. Amino acid sequence: CSALIWTSGSYNEQFF.

This clonotype came up many times. V is TRBV20-1 and J is TRBJ2-1, with TRBD2 identical over 8 bases. The germline gives CDR1 DFQATT, CDR2 SNEGSKA (reference sequence). After removal of 3 bases from V and 5 bases from J, the junction contained 6 bases not matched to a gene. The CDR3 has 14 amino acids. The CDR3 is CSASGAGGHNEQFF. CDR3 in DNA: TGCAGTGCTAGCGGGGCGGGGGGCCACAATGAGCAGTTCTTC.

This clonotype was seen a few times. The chain has TRBV12-3 or TRBV12-4 and TRBJ1-5, with D uncertain. V gave up 6 bases and J gave up 4 bases, with 13 bases separating them. The CDR3 extends over 14 amino acids. The CDR3 DNA follows: TGTGCCAGCAGCAACAGTATTCTTAATCAGCCCCAGCATTTT. It encodes CASSNSILNQPQHF.

The chain has TRBV12-3 or TRBV12-4 and TRBJ2-7; D uncertain. The CDR3 sequence is 13 residues long. Trimming shortened V by 5 bases and J by 1 base, and 9 bases separated the two germline ends. DNA of the CDR3: TGTGCCAGCAGTCGGCAGCTATCCTACGAGCAGTACTTC. It codes for CASSRQLSYEQYF.

The chain recombines TRBV12-3 or TRBV12-4 with TRBJ2-3; possible D gene TRBD1, 6 bases. V was clipped by 5 bases and J by 5 bases, with 23 bases between them. This CDR3 has 17 residues. CDR3 region: CASSGYNRDEVRDTQYF. The DNA for the CDR3 is TGTGCCAGCAGTGGATATAACAGGGACGAGGTCAGAGATACGCAGTATTTT.

This clonotype was counted between two and nine times. The V gene is TRBV20-1, the J gene TRBJ1-1; D ambiguous. The CDR3 loop spans 14 amino acids. CDR1 is DFQATT and CDR2 is SNEGSKA in the germline V gene (reference sequence). Trimming stripped 0 bases from V and 4 bases from J, with 12 bases between. CDR3 region: CSARDRPTGTEAFF. The CDR3, as DNA: TGCAGTGCTAGAGATAGGCCAACGGGCACTGAAGCTTTCTTT.

This clonotype was seen many times. V usage is TRBV5-1 and J usage is TRBJ1-1, with D possibly being TRBD1 (5 bases). This CDR3 spans 14 amino acids. CDR1 SGHRS and CDR2 YFSETQ come from the germline V gene. Trimming cost V 4 bases and J 8 bases, with 18 bases left between them. DNA for the CDR3: TGCGCCAGCAGCCCTCGGGGCAGGGAGGAGGAAGCTTTCTTT. Protein: CASSPRGREEEAFF.

This clonotype was found many times. The chain has TRBV6-5 and TRBJ2-7; TRBD1 matches at 7 bases. J was trimmed by 7 bases and V by 7 bases; bases with no gene match: 10. The germline V gene has CDR1 MNHEY and CDR2 SVGAGI. The CDR3 has 13 amino acids. In DNA, the CDR3 is TGTGCCAGCAATCCAATGGGACAGAGGGAGCAGTACTTC. This sequence encodes CASNPMGQREQYF.

The table lists this clonotype with a few counts. J is TRBJ2-1 and V is TRBV5-1, with a tentative D call TRBD2 (5 bases). Germline V gene lookup returns CDR1 SGHRS and CDR2 YFSETQ. The CDR3 spans 14 residues. The V gene lost 0 bases and the J gene lost 6 bases, with 10 bases spanning the gap. The CDR3 region is CASSLGREINEQFF. The CDR3, as DNA: TGCGCCAGCAGCTTGGGCCGGGAAATCAATGAGCAGTTCTTC. The entire variable domain, with the rest obtained from reference TRBV5-1 and TRBJ2-1, is as follows: KAGVTQTPRYLIKTRGQQVTLSCSPISGHRSVSWYQQTPGQGLQFLFEYFSETQRNKGNFPGRFSGRQFSNSRSEMNVSTLELGDSALYLCASSLGREINEQFFGPGTRLTVL.